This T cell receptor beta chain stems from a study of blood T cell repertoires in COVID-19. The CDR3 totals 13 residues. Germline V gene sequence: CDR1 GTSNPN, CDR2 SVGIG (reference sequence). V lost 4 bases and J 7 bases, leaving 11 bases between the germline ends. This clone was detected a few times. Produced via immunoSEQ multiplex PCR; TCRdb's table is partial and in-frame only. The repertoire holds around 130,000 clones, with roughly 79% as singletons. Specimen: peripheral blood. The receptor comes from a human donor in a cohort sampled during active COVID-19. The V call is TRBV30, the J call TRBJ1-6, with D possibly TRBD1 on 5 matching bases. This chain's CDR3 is CAWTDRTNSPLHF. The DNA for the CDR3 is TGTGCCTGGACCGACAGAACAAATTCACCCCTCCACTTT.